This T cell receptor beta chain is from a study of identical twins. Carrying unique molecular identifiers, the cDNA also gained a universal primer site through template switching. Each CDR3 protein gets one entry after TCRdb re-called the 5' RACE reads with MiXCR. The table shows 1.5 million to 2 million distinct CDR3 sequences, with under 35% occurring only once. Each donor (without exception) was a healthy Caucasian. The CDR3 has 14 residues. The V gene's germline CDR1 is SGHVS and CDR2 FNYEAQ. Trimming took 5 bases from V and 1 from J, leaving 11 bases between them. Overall study results and limits: Memory repertoires lacked the insertion deficit that abundant cord blood beta clonotypes showed.

Regarding this clonotype: As yet, its antigen is unknown.

The source is a newborn girl in good health. The gene calls are TRBV7-6 and TRBJ1-1; no clear D gene. The specimen sequenced was cord blood. CDR3 DNA: TGTGCCAGCAGCCCCATCACAGCGAACACTGAAGCTTTCTTT. Translating it yields CASSPITANTEAFF.